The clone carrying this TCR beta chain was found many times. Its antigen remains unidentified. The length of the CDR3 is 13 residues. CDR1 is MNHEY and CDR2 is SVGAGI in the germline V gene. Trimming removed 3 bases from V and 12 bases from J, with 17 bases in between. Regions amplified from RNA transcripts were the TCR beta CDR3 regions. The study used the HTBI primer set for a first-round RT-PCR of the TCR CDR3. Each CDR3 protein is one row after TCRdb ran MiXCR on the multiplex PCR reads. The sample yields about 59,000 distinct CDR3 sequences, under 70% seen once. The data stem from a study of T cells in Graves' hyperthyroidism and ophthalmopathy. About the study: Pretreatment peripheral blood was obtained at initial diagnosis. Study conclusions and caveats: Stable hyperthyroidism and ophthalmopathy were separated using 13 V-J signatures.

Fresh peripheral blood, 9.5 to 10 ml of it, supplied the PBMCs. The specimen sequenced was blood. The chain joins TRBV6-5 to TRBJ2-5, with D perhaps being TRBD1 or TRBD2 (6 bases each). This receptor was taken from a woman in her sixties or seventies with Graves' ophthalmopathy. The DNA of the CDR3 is TGTGCCAGCAGTTATTCGCGGGACATTGAAAAGTACTTC. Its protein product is CASSYSRDIEKYF.